This T cell receptor beta chain came from a study of CD8 T cells in Susac syndrome. With random hexamers, about 0.5 to 1 ug RNA was reverse transcribed. Using its own MiXCR run on the immunoSEQ multiplex PCR reads, TCRdb lists one record per CDR3 protein. Of around 130,000 distinct CDR3 sequences in the sample, about 95% are singletons; the top ten hold about 0.27%. On this clonotype: Its antigen remains unknown.

The junction had 4 bases not matched to a gene; V was cut back by 4 bases and J by 6 bases. Germline assignment: CDR1 MGHRA and CDR2 YSYEKL. CDR3 length: 13 residues. Points from the study as a whole: In its TCR sequencing and HLA analysis, the study acknowledged that the number of individuals was relatively small.

This sequence was found in a human donor with Susac syndrome. The genes are TRBV4-1 and TRBJ2-3; 7 bases map to TRBD1. Sequencing was done on a sample of CD8+ T cells from PBMCs. The CDR3 DNA sequence: TGCGCCAGCAGCCTGGACAGGTCCGATACGCAGTATTTT. Translation gives CASSLDRSDTQYF.